This record covers a single T cell receptor (beta chain). Methods used by the authors: Amplification of reference gene primers provided the estimated nucleated cell counts. Produced via immunoSEQ multiplex PCR; TCRdb's table is partial and in-frame only. The V and J calls and clone size were taken over from that table, and D and trimming were inferred from the DNA. The top ten hold just under 25% of the sample, which has under 200,000 clones, about 88% seen once. In germline, CDR1 is MNHEY, CDR2 SVGEGT. Deletions cut 0 bases from V and 1 base from J, with 8 bases between. The CDR3 totals 15 residues. Across under 25 US areas, participants ranged in age from about 18 to 100 years. This record belongs to a study of blood T cell repertoires in COVID-19.

The source of this sequence is a woman in her 40s in a cohort exposed to, infected with or recovered from COVID-19 (not recorded which). The material sequenced was PBMCs or T cells enriched from blood (not recorded which). This chain joins TRBV6-2 or TRBV6-3 and TRBJ2-3, with a tentative D call TRBD2 (5 bases). Written as DNA, the CDR3 is TGTGCCAGCAGTTACTCGGACTCTGGCACAGATACGCAGTATTTT. It translates to CASSYSDSGTDTQYF.